Here is one TCR beta chain with its context. Its antigen remains unidentified. The junction departs from the called germline gene at one end, perhaps through a read error. TCRdb independently ran MiXCR on the reads; one entry per CDR3 protein. The sample has 60,000 to 80,000 distinct CDR3 sequences; around 20% are singletons. This CDR3 is 13 amino acids long. Germline CDR1 and CDR2: SEHNR and FQNEAQ (reference sequence). These data are taken from a study of T cell repertoires in cytomegalovirus infection. Broader study findings: In two of eight donors, the top clonotype was HLA-C-restricted CMV-specific.

The material was CD8+ T cells from cultured PBMCs, obtained from culture after CMV antigen stimulation. The V call is TRBV7-9, the J call TRBJ1-2, with 7 bases fitting TRBD1. The sequence was collected from a human donor in good health (CMV status not recorded). Some clones in this sample may be carry-over from other donors' samples. The CDR3 coding sequence is TGTGCCAGCATCACAGGGGATAACGATGGCTACACCTTC. As protein: CASITGDNDGYTF.